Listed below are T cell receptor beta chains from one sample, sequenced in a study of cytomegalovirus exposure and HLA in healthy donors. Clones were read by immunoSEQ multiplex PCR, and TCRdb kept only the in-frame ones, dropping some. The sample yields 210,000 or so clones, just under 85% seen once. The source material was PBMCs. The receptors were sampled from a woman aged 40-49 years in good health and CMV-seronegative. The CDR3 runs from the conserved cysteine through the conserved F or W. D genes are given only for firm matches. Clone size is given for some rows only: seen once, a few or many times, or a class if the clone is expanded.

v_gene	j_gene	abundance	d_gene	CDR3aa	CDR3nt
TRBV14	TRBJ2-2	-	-	CASSFREVGGTGELFF	TGTGCCAGCAGCTTCCGCGAAGTAGGAGGGACCGGGGAGCTGTTTTTT
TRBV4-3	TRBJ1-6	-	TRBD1	CASSLTGGGRNSPLHF	TGCGCCAGCAGCCTTACAGGGGGCGGACGTAATTCACCCCTCCACTTT
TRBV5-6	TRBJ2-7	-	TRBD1	CASSFAGTDYEQYF	TGTGCCAGCAGCTTCGCCGGGACAGACTACGAGCAGTACTTC
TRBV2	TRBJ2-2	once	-	CASSELFGPGELFF	TGTGCCAGCAGTGAACTCTTCGGTCCCGGGGAGCTGTTTTTT
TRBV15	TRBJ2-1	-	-	CATSRVHFRGRQSYNEQFF	TGTGCCACCAGCAGAGTTCATTTTCGGGGGAGGCAGTCCTACAATGAGCAGTTCTTC
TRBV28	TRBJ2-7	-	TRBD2	CASSLSTSGIYEQYF	TGTGCCAGCAGTCTCTCGACTAGCGGGATCTACGAGCAGTACTTC
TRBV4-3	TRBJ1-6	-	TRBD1	CASSQDDRDNSPLHF	TGCGCCAGCAGCCAAGACGACAGGGATAATTCACCCCTCCACTTT
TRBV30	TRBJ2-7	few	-	CAWGSSYEQYF	TGTGCCTGGGGCAGTTCCTACGAGCAGTACTTC
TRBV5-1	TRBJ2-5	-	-	CASSLDSLRETQYF	TGCGCCAGCAGCCTAGACAGCCTAAGGGAGACCCAGTACTTC
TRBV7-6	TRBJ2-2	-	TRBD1	CASSLEGANTGELFF	TGTGCCAGCAGCTTAGAGGGGGCTAACACCGGGGAGCTGTTTTTT
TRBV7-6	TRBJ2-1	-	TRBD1	CASSLARTGDNEQFF	TGTGCCAGCAGCTTAGCAAGGACAGGGGACAATGAGCAGTTCTTC
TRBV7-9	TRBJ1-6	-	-	CASSLVAGYNSPLHF	TGTGCCAGCAGCTTAGTGGCAGGGTATAATTCACCCCTCCACTTT
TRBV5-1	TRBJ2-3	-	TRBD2	CASSSGLAGADTQYF	TGCGCCAGCAGCTCTGGACTAGCGGGGGCCGATACGCAGTATTTT
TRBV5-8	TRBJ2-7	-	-	CASRNPNSPFNFLSSYEQYF	TGTGCCAGCAGAAACCCGAACAGCCCGTTTAACTTCCTTAGCTCCTACGAGCAGTACTTC